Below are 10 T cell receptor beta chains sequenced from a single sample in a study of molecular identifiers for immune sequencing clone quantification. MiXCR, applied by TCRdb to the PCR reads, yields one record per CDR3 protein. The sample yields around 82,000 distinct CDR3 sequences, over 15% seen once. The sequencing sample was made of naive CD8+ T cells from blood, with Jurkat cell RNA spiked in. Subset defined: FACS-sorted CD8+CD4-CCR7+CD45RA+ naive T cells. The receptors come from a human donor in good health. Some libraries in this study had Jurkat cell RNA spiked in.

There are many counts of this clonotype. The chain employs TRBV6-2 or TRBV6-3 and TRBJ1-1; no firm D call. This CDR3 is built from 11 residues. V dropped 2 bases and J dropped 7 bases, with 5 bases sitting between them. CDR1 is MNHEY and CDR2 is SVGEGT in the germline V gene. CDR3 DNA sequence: TGTGCCAGCAGTTACGGCATTGAAGCTTTCTTT. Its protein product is CASSYGIEAFF.

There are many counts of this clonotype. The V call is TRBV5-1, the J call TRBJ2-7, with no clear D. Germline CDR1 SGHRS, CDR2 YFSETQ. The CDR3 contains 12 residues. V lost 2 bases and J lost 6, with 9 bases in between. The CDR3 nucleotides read TGCGCCAGCAGCTTTTTAGGGCTCGAGCAGTACTTC. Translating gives CASSFLGLEQYF.

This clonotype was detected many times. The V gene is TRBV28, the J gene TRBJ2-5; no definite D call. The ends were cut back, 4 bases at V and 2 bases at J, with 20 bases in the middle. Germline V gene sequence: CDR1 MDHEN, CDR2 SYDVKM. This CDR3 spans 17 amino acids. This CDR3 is CASSSPFLSLGQETQYF. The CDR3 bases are TGTGCCAGCAGTTCTCCGTTTTTGAGTTTAGGGCAAGAGACCCAGTACTTC.

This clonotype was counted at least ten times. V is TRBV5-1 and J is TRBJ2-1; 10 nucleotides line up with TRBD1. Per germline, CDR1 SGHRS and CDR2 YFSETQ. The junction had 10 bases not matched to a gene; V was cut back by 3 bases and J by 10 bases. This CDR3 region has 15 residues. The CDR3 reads CASSSPGQGFGEQFF. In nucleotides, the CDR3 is TGCGCCAGCAGCTCGCCGGGACAGGGGTTTGGCGAGCAGTTCTTC.

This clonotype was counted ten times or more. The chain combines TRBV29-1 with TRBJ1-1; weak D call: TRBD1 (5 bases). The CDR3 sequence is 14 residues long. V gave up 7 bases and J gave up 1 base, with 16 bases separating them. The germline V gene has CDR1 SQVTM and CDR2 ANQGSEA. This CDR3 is CSGDGANSNTEAFF. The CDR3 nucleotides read TGCAGCGGCGATGGGGCCAACTCGAACACTGAAGCTTTCTTT.

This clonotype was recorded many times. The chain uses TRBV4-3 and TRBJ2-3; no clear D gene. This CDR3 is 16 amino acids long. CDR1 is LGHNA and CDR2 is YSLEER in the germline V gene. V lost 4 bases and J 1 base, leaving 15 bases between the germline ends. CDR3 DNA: TGCGCCAGCAGCCCCACGGCGGTAGCTCGCACAGATACGCAGTATTTT. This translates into CASSPTAVARTDTQYF.

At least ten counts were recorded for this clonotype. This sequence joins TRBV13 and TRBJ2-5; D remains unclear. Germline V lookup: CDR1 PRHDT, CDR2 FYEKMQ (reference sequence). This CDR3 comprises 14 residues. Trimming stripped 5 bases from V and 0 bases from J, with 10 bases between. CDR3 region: CASSNGGYQETQYF. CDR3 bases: TGTGCCAGCAGCAACGGTGGCTACCAAGAGACCCAGTACTTC. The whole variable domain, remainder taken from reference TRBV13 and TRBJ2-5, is AAGVIQSPRHLIKEKRETATLKCYPIPRHDTVYWYQQGPGQDPQFLISFYEKMQSDKGSIPDRFSAQQFSDYHSELNMSSLELGDSALYFCASSNGGYQETQYFGPGTRLLVL.

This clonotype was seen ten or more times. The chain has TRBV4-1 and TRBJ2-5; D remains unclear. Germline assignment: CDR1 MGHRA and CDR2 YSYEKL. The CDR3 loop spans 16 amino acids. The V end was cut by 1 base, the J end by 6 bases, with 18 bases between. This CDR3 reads CASSQAWGNADKTQYF. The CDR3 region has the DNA TGCGCCAGCAGCCAAGCCTGGGGAAACGCTGACAAGACCCAGTACTTC.

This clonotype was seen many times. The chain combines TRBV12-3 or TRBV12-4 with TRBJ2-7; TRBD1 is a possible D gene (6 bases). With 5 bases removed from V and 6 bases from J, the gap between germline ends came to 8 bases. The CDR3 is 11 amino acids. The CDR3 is CASSVTGEQYF. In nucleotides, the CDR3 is TGTGCCAGCAGTGTGACAGGCGAGCAGTACTTC.

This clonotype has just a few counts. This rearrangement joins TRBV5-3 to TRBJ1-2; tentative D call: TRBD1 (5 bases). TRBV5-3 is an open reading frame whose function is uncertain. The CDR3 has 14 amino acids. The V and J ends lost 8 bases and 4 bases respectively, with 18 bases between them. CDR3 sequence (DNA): TGTGCCAGCGGCTTGGCAGGGTCGAGCTATGGCTACACCTTC. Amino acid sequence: CASGLAGSSYGYTF.